This TCR beta chain came from a study of identical twins. The ends were cut back, 7 bases at V and 0 bases at J, with 7 bases in the middle. The CDR3 has 12 residues. Germline-derived CDR1 and CDR2 are SGHTS and YDEGEE. This clonotype was observed a handful of times. TCRdb independently ran MiXCR on the 5' RACE reads; one entry per CDR3 protein. The table includes 450,000 or so distinct CDR3 sequences, more than 13% detected once. These records were also assigned to another study, of yellow fever vaccine responses in identical twins.

The rearrangement uses TRBV5-8 and TRBJ2-5; no firm D call. This TCR was recovered from a young woman in good health. The sequencing input was CD4+ T cells sorted from blood. CDR3 DNA: TGTGCCAGCGGTAGGGACCAAGAGACCCAGTACTTC. This gives the protein CASGRDQETQYF.